The 22 T cell receptor beta chains given below trace back to one sample, sequenced in a study of control samples from healthy donors and cancer patients. Generated by immunoSEQ multiplex PCR, the TCRdb table keeps only in-frame clones and is missing some. Among about 110,000 clones listed, approximately 84% were seen once. Sequencing was carried out using blood. The receptors come from a man aged 18 to 29 in good health.

The chain is built from TRBV28 and TRBJ1-3; maybe TRBD1 (5 bases). The CDR3 is 15 amino acids. The V end was cut by 3 bases, the J end by 0 bases, with 9 bases between. Germline CDR1 MDHEN, CDR2 SYDVKM. The CDR3 protein is CASSLRGRSGNTIYF. The DNA for the CDR3 is TGTGCCAGCAGTTTGCGGGGCCGCTCTGGAAACACCATATATTTT. Using reference TRBV28 and TRBJ1-3 for the parts outside the CDR3, the full variable domain is DVKVTQSSRYLVKRTGEKVFLECVQDMDHENMFWYRQDPGLGLRLIYFSYDVKMKEKGDIPEGYSVSREKKERFSLILESASTNQTSMYLCASSLRGRSGNTIYFGEGSWLTVV.

This clone has a single count. The chain employs TRBV28 and TRBJ1-5; D gene ambiguous. This CDR3 has 15 residues. V was trimmed by 7 bases and J by 1 base, leaving 14 bases between them. Germline values: CDR1 MDHEN, CDR2 SYDVKM. This chain's CDR3 is CASTLGGRSNQPQHF. The CDR3 bases are TGTGCCAGCACCTTAGGAGGGAGGAGCAATCAGCCCCAGCATTTT.

This chain links TRBV2 with TRBJ1-2; D perhaps matches TRBD1 (6 bases). Germline CDR1 and CDR2: SNHLY and FYNNEI. V lost 5 bases and J lost 8, with 18 bases in between. This CDR3 region has 14 residues. The CDR3 DNA follows: TGTGCCAGCAGTAAGGCAGGGGCTAAACGGGGCTACACCTTC. Translation gives CASSKAGAKRGYTF.

The rearrangement uses TRBV29-1 and TRBJ2-7; 11 nucleotides match TRBD1. V was clipped by 7 bases and J by 2 bases; unmatched bases: 4. Germline lookup yields CDR1 SQVTM and CDR2 ANQGSEA. The CDR3 has 13 residues. CDR3 sequence: CSAGTGGPYEQYF. In DNA form, the CDR3 reads TGCAGCGCTGGGACAGGGGGGCCCTACGAGCAGTACTTC.

V is TRBV3-1 (or the pseudogene TRBV3-2) and J is TRBJ1-1; D may be TRBD1 (6 bases). Germline assignment: CDR1 LGHDT and CDR2 YNNKEL (reference sequence). The CDR3 runs to 14 residues. The V gene lost 0 bases and the J gene lost 7 bases, with 12 bases spanning the gap. Written as DNA, the CDR3 is TGTGCCAGCAGCCAAGACCTTCGACAGGTTGAAGCTTTCTTT. Translating gives CASSQDLRQVEAFF.

This chain uses TRBV6-2 or TRBV6-3 with TRBJ2-5; perhaps TRBD1 as D (5 bases). V was cut by 5 bases and J by 5 bases, with 24 bases left in between. Germline values: CDR1 MNHEY, CDR2 SVGEGT. This CDR3 contains 17 residues. This CDR3 reads CASSPGTSGNLLETQYF. CDR3 DNA: TGTGCCAGCAGTCCGGGTACTTCAGGGAATCTGCTGGAGACCCAGTACTTC.

This chain uses TRBV27 with TRBJ2-7; a possible D gene is TRBD1 (6 bases). CDR1 and CDR2 (germline): MNHEY, SMNVEV (reference sequence). With 0 bases removed from V and 4 bases from J, the gap between germline ends came to 10 bases. CDR3 length: 14 residues. The CDR3 region is CASSLSQGWYEQYF. The CDR3, as DNA: TGTGCCAGCAGTTTATCTCAGGGGTGGTACGAGCAGTACTTC.

The gene calls are TRBV29-1 and TRBJ1-1; 7 nucleotides line up with TRBD1. Germline V gene lookup returns CDR1 SQVTM and CDR2 ANQGSEA. The CDR3 is made up of 14 amino acids. In DNA form, the CDR3 reads TGCAGTGGTGACAGGGAAGGTAGAGGCACTGAAGCTTTCTTT. It yields the protein CSGDREGRGTEAFF.

This rearrangement joins TRBV4-2 to TRBJ1-1; D unresolved. The CDR3 spans 15 residues. The germline gives CDR1 LGHNA, CDR2 YNFKEQ. Trimming removed 0 bases at V and 0 bases at J, with 8 bases between. The CDR3 DNA is TGTGCCAGCAGCCAAGATTGGAAGGTGAACACTGAAGCTTTCTTT. It translates to CASSQDWKVNTEAFF.

The chain is built from TRBV5-5 and TRBJ2-7; 7 nucleotides line up with TRBD1. Germline V gene sequence: CDR1 SGHKS, CDR2 YYEKEE (reference sequence). The CDR3 length is 14 residues. The V gene end was trimmed by 3 bases and the J gene end by 5 bases; junction bases not matched to a gene: 8. The CDR3 spells CASSYGTDVNEQYF. The DNA for the CDR3 is TGTGCCAGCAGCTACGGGACAGACGTAAACGAGCAGTACTTC. Full variable domain (outside the CDR3, taken from reference TRBV5-5 and TRBJ2-7): DAGVTQSPTHLIKTRGQQVTLRCSPISGHKSVSWYQQVLGQGPQFIFQYYEKEERGRGNFPDRFSARQFPNYSSELNVNALLLGDSALYLCASSYGTDVNEQYFGPGTRLTVT.

The chain employs TRBV5-1 and TRBJ2-1; D is tentatively TRBD1 or TRBD2 (6 bases each). With 4 bases removed from V and 4 bases from J, the gap between germline ends came to 18 bases. Germline V gives CDR1 SGHRS, CDR2 YFSETQ. CDR3 length equals 16 residues. CDR3 bases: TGCGCCAGCAGCCCCGGGGGCTTAGTGAAATACAATGAGCAGTTCTTC. It codes for CASSPGGLVKYNEQFF. Looking up the rest from reference TRBV5-1 and TRBJ2-1 gives the full variable domain: KAGVTQTPRYLIKTRGQQVTLSCSPISGHRSVSWYQQTPGQGLQFLFEYFSETQRNKGNFPGRFSGRQFSNSRSEMNVSTLELGDSALYLCASSPGGLVKYNEQFFGPGTRLTVL.

The chain recombines TRBV4-1 with TRBJ1-5; D not certain. Germline values: CDR1 MGHRA, CDR2 YSYEKL. This CDR3 comprises 15 residues. Trimming took off 1 base at V and 3 bases at J, with 10 bases between the two ends. Here the CDR3 reads CASSQVWADNQPQHF. CDR3 DNA: TGCGCCAGCAGCCAAGTTTGGGCAGACAATCAGCCCCAGCATTTT.

About this clone itself: One end of the junction is discordant with germline, which a read error may explain. J is TRBJ2-7 and V is TRBV30; a possible D gene is TRBD1 (6 bases). CDR1 GTSNPN and CDR2 SVGIG come from the germline V gene (reference sequence). The CDR3 is 11 amino acids. The CDR3 DNA reads TGTGCCTGGATTTTGGGGACACTCGTGGGGTTC. It yields the protein CAWILGTLVGF.

This rearrangement joins TRBV5-1 to TRBJ2-7; no definite D call. The CDR3 consists of 14 residues. The ends were cut back, 0 bases at V and 0 bases at J, with 7 bases in the middle. CDR1 is SGHRS, CDR2 YFSETQ, per germline. CDR3 in amino acids: CASSLAGRSYEQYF. The DNA for the CDR3 is TGCGCCAGCAGCTTGGCCGGGCGCTCCTACGAGCAGTACTTC.

The rearrangement joins TRBV10-1 to TRBJ2-5; D is uncertain. Trimming took off 8 bases at V and 1 base at J, with 14 bases between the two ends. CDR1 and CDR2 (germline): WNHNN, SYGVQD (reference sequence). The CDR3 length is 14 residues. In DNA, the CDR3 is TGCGCCAGCGATTCCTGGACCCGCCAAGAGACCCAGTACTTC. Amino acids: CASDSWTRQETQYF.

This clone appeared a few times. The rearrangement links TRBV4-1 to TRBJ1-5, with TRBD1 matching over 7 bases. V shed 3 bases and J 3 bases; nucleotides not matched to a gene: 2. In germline, CDR1 is MGHRA, CDR2 YSYEKL. The CDR3 is 14 amino acids. Here the CDR3 reads CASSQGQLNQPQHF. CDR3 bases: TGCGCCAGCAGCCAGGGACAGCTCAATCAGCCCCAGCATTTT.

V is TRBV5-8 and J is TRBJ1-5; D uncertain. The CDR3 extends over 14 amino acids. The V gene lost 4 bases and the J gene lost 5 bases, with 13 bases spanning the gap. Germline CDR1 reads SGHTS; CDR2 reads YDEGEE. The CDR3 DNA sequence: TGTGCCAGCAGCCGGCTCGGCCTAGATCAGCCCCAGCATTTT. Amino acids: CASSRLGLDQPQHF. Full variable domain (outside the CDR3, taken from reference TRBV5-8 and TRBJ1-5): EAGVTQSPTHLIKTRGQQATLRCSPISGHTSVYWYQQALGLGLQFLLWYDEGEERNRGNFPPRFSGRQFPNYSSELNVNALELEDSALYLCASSRLGLDQPQHFGDGTRLSIL.

The rearrangement joins TRBV5-6 to TRBJ1-5; D remains ambiguous. The CDR3 is 15 amino acids. Germline V gives CDR1 SGHDT, CDR2 YYEEEE. V lost 1 base and J lost 3, with 11 bases in between. The CDR3 loop reads CASSLSVEVNQPQHF. CDR3 sequence (DNA): TGTGCCAGCAGCTTGAGTGTTGAGGTCAATCAGCCCCAGCATTTT.

V and J are TRBV28 and TRBJ2-6; possible D gene TRBD2, 5 bases. The CDR3 contains 20 residues. In germline, CDR1 is MDHEN, CDR2 SYDVKM. Trimming left V 5 bases short and J 1 base short, with 24 bases between. CDR3 nucleotides: TGTGCCAGCAGTCCGGCTGCGGGTGTTCCGCGTAATTCTGGGGCCAACGTCCTGACTTTC. Protein product: CASSPAAGVPRNSGANVLTF.

The V call is TRBV2, the J call TRBJ2-3, with 9 bases that match TRBD1. Per germline, CDR1 SNHLY and CDR2 FYNNEI. The CDR3 has 14 amino acids. V was clipped by 8 bases and J by 1 base; unmatched bases: 4. CDR3 in amino acids: CASRQGGGTDTQYF. Written as DNA, the CDR3 is TGTGCCAGCCGACAGGGGGGAGGCACAGATACGCAGTATTTT.

The rearrangement uses TRBV5-6 and TRBJ1-4; a possible D gene is TRBD1 (5 bases). The CDR3 has 17 residues. Germline values: CDR1 SGHDT, CDR2 YYEEEE. Trimming shortened V by 0 bases and J by 7 bases, and 19 bases separated the two germline ends. CDR3 loop: CASSLGSTRATGEKLFF. CDR3 DNA sequence: TGTGCCAGCAGCTTGGGGTCTACCAGGGCAACGGGTGAAAAACTGTTTTTT.

By proportion, this clone is large. The V call is TRBV7-2, the J call TRBJ1-4; D gene uncertain. The CDR3 length is 14 residues. V was cut by 3 bases and J by 8 bases, with 13 bases left in between. Germline assignment: CDR1 SGHTA and CDR2 FQGNSA. CDR3 protein: CASSLGSSPEKLFF. The CDR3 region has the DNA TGTGCCAGCAGCTTGGGGAGCTCTCCCGAAAAACTGTTTTTT.